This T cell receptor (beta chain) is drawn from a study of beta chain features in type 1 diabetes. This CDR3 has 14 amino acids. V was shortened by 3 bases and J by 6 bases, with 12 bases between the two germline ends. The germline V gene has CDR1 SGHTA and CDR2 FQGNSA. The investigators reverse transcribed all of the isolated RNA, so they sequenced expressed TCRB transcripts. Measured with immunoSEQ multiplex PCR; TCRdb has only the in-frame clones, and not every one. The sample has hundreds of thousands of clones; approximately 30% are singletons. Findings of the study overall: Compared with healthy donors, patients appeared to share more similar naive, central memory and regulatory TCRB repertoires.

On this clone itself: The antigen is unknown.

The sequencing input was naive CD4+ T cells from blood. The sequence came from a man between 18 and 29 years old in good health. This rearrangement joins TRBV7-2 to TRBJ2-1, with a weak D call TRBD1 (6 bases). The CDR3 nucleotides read TGTGCCAGCAGCTTTATTCAGGGGTCCAATGAGCAGTTCTTC. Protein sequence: CASSFIQGSNEQFF.